This T cell receptor (beta chain) was sequenced during a study of CD4+ T cells in melanoma. Looked up from germline, CDR1 is SGHRS and CDR2 is YFSETQ. Losses at the gene ends were 2 bases for V and 5 bases for J; bases not matched to a gene: 5. The CDR3 runs 14 residues. The assay was immunoSEQ multiplex PCR, and TCRdb's table has in-frame clones only and misses some. The profile shows over 100,000 clones, 92% of them singletons. Study results and caveats: Reportedly, melanoma neoantigen-specific CD4+ T cells showed varied differentiation states.

About this clone itself: Its antigen remains unknown.

The sample consisted of peripheral blood. This TCR came from a human donor with melanoma. V and J are TRBV5-1 and TRBJ2-3; 7 bases align to TRBD2. The CDR3 region has the DNA TGCGCCAGCAGCTTCGGCGGGGGAGAAGATACGCAGTATTTT. Translating gives CASSFGGGEDTQYF.